The 4 T cell receptor beta chains below all came from one sample that was sequenced in a study of OX40 agonist ivuxolimab in advanced cancers. Sequencing was performed with immunoSEQ multiplex PCR; in TCRdb, only in-frame clones are kept and a portion is missing. The table lists roughly 72,000 clones, about 88% of them singletons. The sample consisted of CD4+ or CD8+ T cells sorted from blood, taken in a trial of the OX40 agonist ivuxolimab. The receptors originated from an adult with an advanced solid tumor such as melanoma, head and neck, liver or kidney cancer.

The chain is built from TRBV6-5 and TRBJ2-6, with D unclear. The CDR3 sequence is 13 residues long. Deletions cut 4 bases from V and 3 bases from J, with 4 bases between. Germline CDR1 is MNHEY and CDR2 is SVGAGI. For the CDR3, the DNA is TGTGCCAGCAGTTTACATGGGGCCAACGTCCTGACTTTC. Amino acids: CASSLHGANVLTF.

V usage is TRBV28 and J usage is TRBJ2-1; 9 bases agree with TRBD2. The CDR3 is 15 residues long. Germline CDR1 and CDR2: MDHEN and SYDVKM. Trimming cost V 5 bases and J 4 bases; bases outside gene matches: 6. The chain's CDR3 is CASSPLAGPYNEQFF. CDR3 in DNA: TGTGCCAGCAGTCCCCTAGCGGGACCTTACAATGAGCAGTTCTTC. The complete variable domain, with remaining parts taken from reference TRBV28 and TRBJ2-1, reads DVKVTQSSRYLVKRTGEKVFLECVQDMDHENMFWYRQDPGLGLRLIYFSYDVKMKEKGDIPEGYSVSREKKERFSLILESASTNQTSMYLCASSPLAGPYNEQFFGPGTRLTVL.

The chain carries TRBV11-2 and TRBJ2-3; TRBD1 agrees at 8 bases. The CDR3 is 14 residues long. CDR1 is SGHAT, CDR2 FQNNGV, per germline. J lost 4 bases, V lost 4 bases, and 4 bases had no gene match. The CDR3 loop is CASSSNRGADTQYF. The CDR3 region has the DNA TGTGCCAGCAGCTCCAACAGGGGGGCAGATACGCAGTATTTT.

The chain recombines TRBV5-1 with TRBJ1-3; 7 nucleotides match TRBD1. J gave up 0 bases and V 0 bases, and 6 bases lay outside the gene matches. Germline values: CDR1 SGHRS, CDR2 YFSETQ. CDR3 length: 17 residues. The CDR3 DNA follows: TGCGCCAGCAGCTTGGCCGCTCAGGGGGTCTCTGGAAACACCATATATTTT. It translates to CASSLAAQGVSGNTIYF.